The 27 T cell receptor beta chains in this list originate from one sample, sequenced in a study of cytomegalovirus exposure and HLA in healthy donors. Both 60 Vbeta primers and 13 Jbeta primers went into the PCR. Produced via immunoSEQ multiplex PCR; TCRdb's table is partial and in-frame only. This sample has approximately 59,000 clones, with 68% found just once. Input material: PBMCs. The receptor source for this set is a middle-aged man in good health and CMV-seropositive.

This rearrangement joins TRBV11-3 to TRBJ2-1; 9 nucleotides match TRBD1. After removal of 1 base from V and 2 bases from J, the junction contained 3 bases not matched to a gene. The germline CDR1 and CDR2 sequences are SGHNT and YENEEA. This CDR3 contains 16 residues. In nucleotides, the CDR3 is TGTGCCAGCAGCTTAGTCGGGACAGGGACCTACAATGAGCAGTTCTTC. Residues: CASSLVGTGTYNEQFF.

The V call is TRBV7-8, the J call TRBJ2-2; 10 positions agree with TRBD2. The germline V gene encodes CDR1 SGHVS and CDR2 FQNEAQ. The J segment lost 7 bases and the V segment lost 1 base, leaving 9 bases of the junction unmatched. The CDR3 consists of 17 residues. CDR3 region: CASSLDPLAGVNGELFF. The DNA of the CDR3 is TGTGCCAGCAGCTTAGACCCCCTAGCGGGAGTTAACGGGGAGCTGTTTTTT.

The V gene is TRBV2, the J gene TRBJ2-3; a weak D match, TRBD1 (6 bases). In germline, CDR1 is SNHLY, CDR2 FYNNEI. CDR3 length: 15 amino acids. With 7 bases removed from V and 3 bases from J, the gap between germline ends came to 17 bases. CDR3 residues: CASKIWTVGTDTQYF. The CDR3 region has the DNA TGTGCCAGCAAAATCTGGACAGTGGGGACAGATACGCAGTATTTT.

The rearrangement links TRBV19 to TRBJ2-1; 8 positions agree with TRBD2. V was clipped by 3 bases and J by 2 bases; unmatched bases: 3. CDR1 is LNHDA, CDR2 SQIVND, per germline (reference sequence). This CDR3 contains 15 residues. The CDR3 sequence: CASSISGLAYNEQFF. The CDR3 DNA reads as TGTGCCAGTAGTATTTCGGGACTAGCCTACAATGAGCAGTTCTTC.

The chain is built from TRBV7-2 and TRBJ1-1, with D tentatively TRBD1 (6 bases). This CDR3 is 14 amino acids long. The ends were cut back, 5 bases at V and 8 bases at J, with 18 bases in the middle. Germline V gene sequence: CDR1 SGHTA, CDR2 FQGNSA. CDR3 residues: CASSTSSGTTEAFF. The DNA for the CDR3 is TGTGCCAGCAGCACCAGCTCCGGGACAACCGAAGCTTTCTTT.

CDR3 nucleotide sequence: TGCGCCAGCAGGACAGAACCCAGCTCCTACGAGCAGTACTTC. Protein sequence: CASRTEPSSYEQYF. The J gene is TRBJ2-7, the V gene TRBV5-1; possible D gene TRBD1, 5 bases. The germline V gene has CDR1 SGHRS and CDR2 YFSETQ. The CDR3 covers 14 residues. Between the trimmed V and J ends, which lost 5 bases and 0 bases, there was a span of 12 bases.

This clone was seen a handful of times. The DNA for the CDR3 is TGTGCCACCGACAGGGGTGACGGTCAGCCCCAGCATTTT. It yields the protein CATDRGDGQPQHF. The rearrangement uses TRBV15 and TRBJ1-5; 8 bases agree with TRBD1. The CDR3 has 13 residues. Germline loops: CDR1 LNHNV, CDR2 YYDKDF (reference sequence). V lost 8 bases to trimming and J lost 6 bases; unmatched junction nucleotides: 6.

The V call is TRBV19, the J call TRBJ2-5, with 9 bases identical to TRBD2. The CDR3 sequence is 15 residues long. Germline V gene data show CDR1 as LNHDA and CDR2 as SQIVND (reference sequence). The V segment lost 2 bases and the J segment 5 bases; nucleotides outside the gene matches: 6. CDR3 sequence: CASSILAGVPETQYF. In DNA, the CDR3 is TGTGCCAGTAGTATATTAGCGGGAGTACCGGAGACCCAGTACTTC. Variable domain in full (rest from reference TRBV19 and TRBJ2-5): DGGITQSPKYLFRKEGQNVTLSCEQNLNHDAMYWYRQDPGQGLRLIYYSQIVNDFQKGDIAEGYSVSREKKESFPLTVTSAQKNPTAFYLCASSILAGVPETQYFGPGTRLLVL.

The CDR3 here is CASSQFGQFGETQYF. The CDR3 nucleotides read TGTGCCAGCAGCCAGTTCGGACAATTTGGCGAGACCCAGTACTTC. This rearrangement joins TRBV14 to TRBJ2-5; possibly TRBD1 for D (5 bases). V lost 3 bases and J lost 5, with 16 bases in between. This CDR3 region has 15 residues. Germline V gives CDR1 SGHDN, CDR2 FVKESK.

A remark on this clone: One junction end disagrees with the germline gene, perhaps due to a read error. The V call is TRBV7-7, the J call TRBJ2-7; TRBD1 agrees at 7 bases. CDR1 and CDR2 (germline): SSHAT, FNYEAQ (reference sequence). This CDR3 contains 13 residues. CDR3 loop: CASSLEGGGEQYF. CDR3 nucleotide sequence: TGTGCTAGCAGCTTAGAAGGGGGCGGTGAGCAGTACTTC.

CDR3 nucleotides: TGTGCCAGCTCACCACCTGGAGGAAAGGAGACCCAGTACTTC. It codes for CASSPPGGKETQYF. This sequence joins TRBV18 and TRBJ2-5; D might be TRBD2 (5 bases). V dropped 0 bases and J dropped 5 bases, with 10 bases sitting between them. CDR3 length: 14 residues. The germline V gene has CDR1 KGHSH and CDR2 LQKENI.

The V gene is TRBV5-5, the J gene TRBJ2-7; 10 bases match TRBD2. The CDR3 covers 14 residues. The germline CDR1 and CDR2 sequences are SGHKS and YYEKEE (reference sequence). The V gene end was trimmed by 2 bases and the J gene end by 3 bases; junction bases not matched to a gene: 2. The CDR3 nucleotides are TGTGCCAGCAGCTTTGCTAGCGGGAGCTACGAGCAGTACTTC. Protein product: CASSFASGSYEQYF.

Of note for this clone: The sample has other DNA sequences that encode this CDR3 too. The rearrangement joins TRBV7-2 to TRBJ2-7, with D unresolved. The CDR3 has 13 amino acids. Germline loops: CDR1 SGHTA, CDR2 FQGNSA. V gave up 1 base and J gave up 3 bases, with 7 bases separating them. The CDR3 here is CASSLGASYEQYF. CDR3 sequence (DNA): TGTGCCAGCAGCTTAGGCGCAAGCTACGAGCAGTACTTC.

The chain employs TRBV7-9 and TRBJ2-3; 7 bases match TRBD1. J gave up 13 bases and V 2 bases, and 3 bases lay outside the gene matches. The CDR3 is 11 amino acids. Per the germline V gene, CDR1 is SEHNR and CDR2 is FQNEAQ (reference sequence). CDR3 sequence reads: CASSLLTGKYF. The CDR3 DNA is TGTGCCAGCAGCTTATTGACAGGGAAGTATTTT.

V usage is TRBV7-8 and J usage is TRBJ2-7, with 9 bases lining up with TRBD2. Germline lookup yields CDR1 SGHVS and CDR2 FQNEAQ. CDR3 length: 15 amino acids. Losses at the gene ends were 1 base for V and 4 bases for J; bases not matched to a gene: 5. The CDR3 sequence: CASSLEGGGAYEQYF. Written as DNA, the CDR3 is TGTGCCAGCAGCTTAGAAGGCGGGGGGGCTTACGAGCAGTACTTC. The entire variable domain, with the rest obtained from reference TRBV7-8 and TRBJ2-7, is as follows: GAGVSQSPRYKVAKRGQDVALRCDPISGHVSLFWYQQALGQGPEFLTYFQNEAQLDKSGLPSDRFFAERPEGSVSTLKIQRTQQEDSAVYLCASSLEGGGAYEQYFGPGTRLTVT.

The chain couples TRBV19 to TRBJ2-5; 8 bases are shared with TRBD1. Germline V CDR1 and CDR2: LNHDA, SQIVND (reference sequence). J gave up 2 bases and V 1 base, and 3 bases lay outside the gene matches. The CDR3 consists of 15 residues. CDR3 region: CASSIAGTGQETQYF. The CDR3 region has the DNA TGTGCCAGTAGTATAGCAGGGACAGGTCAAGAGACCCAGTACTTC.

This clone occurred once. V is TRBV23-1 and J is TRBJ1-6; a possible D gene is TRBD1 (5 bases). TRBV23-1 is filed as an ORF, its function uncertain. Deletions cut 1 base from V and 0 bases from J, with 19 bases between. The CDR3 extends over 20 amino acids. The CDR3 sequence is CASSQLLCADTVSYNSPLHF. CDR3 DNA: TGCGCCAGCAGTCAATTGCTGTGCGCGGACACCGTCTCCTATAATTCACCCCTCCACTTT.

A note on this clone: At one end the junction does not follow the germline gene, possibly because of a read error. The rearrangement joins TRBV6-1 to TRBJ1-2; D is possibly TRBD1 (6 bases). Germline V lookup: CDR1 MNHNS, CDR2 SASEGT. The CDR3 length is 16 residues. CDR3 sequence: CASREGTGFGVYGYTF. CDR3 bases: TGTGCCAGCAGGGAAGGAACAGGGTTTGGGGTCTATGGCTACACCTTC.

This clone rates as medium-sized. The chain links TRBV19 to TRBJ2-7, with D maybe TRBD1 (5 bases). The CDR3 totals 17 residues. The germline V and J ends were trimmed by 7 bases and 0 bases, with 22 bases remaining between them. Germline CDR1 and CDR2: LNHDA and SQIVND (reference sequence). The CDR3 sequence: CASMGRAVDSSSYEQYF. Here the CDR3 DNA reads TGTGCCAGTATGGGCAGGGCGGTGGATTCAAGCTCCTACGAGCAGTACTTC.

V and J are TRBV15 and TRBJ1-5, with 9 bases aligning to TRBD1. Germline V gene lookup returns CDR1 LNHNV and CDR2 YYDKDF (reference sequence). V was clipped by 2 bases and J by 9 bases; unmatched bases: 11. This CDR3 is 16 amino acids long. The CDR3 DNA is TGTGCCACCAGCAGAACCCAGACAGGGGGACCTTGGCCCCAGCATTTT. Its protein is CATSRTQTGGPWPQHF.

This clone was seen a handful of times. The chain carries TRBV7-2 and TRBJ1-5; D possibly corresponds to TRBD1 (5 bases). Germline V gene lookup returns CDR1 SGHTA and CDR2 FQGNSA. V lost 7 bases, J lost 0 bases, and 22 bases lay in between. This CDR3 is built from 18 residues. CDR3 sequence: CASKKDSPLQYSNQPQHF. DNA of the CDR3: TGTGCCAGCAAGAAAGACAGCCCCCTGCAGTATAGCAATCAGCCCCAGCATTTT. Looking up the rest from reference TRBV7-2 and TRBJ1-5 gives the full variable domain: GAGVSQSPSNKVTEKGKDVELRCDPISGHTALYWYRQSLGQGLEFLIYFQGNSAPDKSGLPSDRFSAERTGGSVSTLTIQRTQQEDSAVYLCASKKDSPLQYSNQPQHFGDGTRLSIL.

The V gene is TRBV4-1, the J gene TRBJ2-1; 7 nucleotides align to TRBD1. The V gene's germline CDR1 is MGHRA and CDR2 YSYEKL. The CDR3 extends over 17 amino acids. The J segment lost 1 base and the V segment lost 1 base, leaving 7 bases of the junction unmatched. CDR3 sequence reads: CASSQGSSGGSYNEQFF. The CDR3 DNA follows: TGCGCCAGCAGCCAAGGGTCGTCAGGGGGTTCCTACAATGAGCAGTTCTTC.

This sequence joins TRBV30 and TRBJ2-3; 9 nucleotides align to TRBD2. V lost 2 bases and J lost 6; bases outside the gene matches: 9. CDR3 size: 15 residues. CDR1 and CDR2 (germline): GTSNPN, SVGIG (reference sequence). The CDR3 region has the DNA TGTGCCTGGAGTCCGGCGGGGGGGTTGAGTGATACGCAGTATTTT. Its protein product is CAWSPAGGLSDTQYF.

This chain uses TRBV4-3 with TRBJ2-3; TRBD2 matches at 7 bases. The junction had 7 bases not matched to a gene; V was cut back by 0 bases and J by 4 bases. Per the germline V gene, CDR1 is LGHNA and CDR2 is YSLEER. The CDR3 runs to 16 residues. The CDR3 nucleotides read TGCGCCAGCAGCCAAGAGGGGGGGTCGGGAGCAGATACGCAGTATTTT. It codes for CASSQEGGSGADTQYF.

The chain combines TRBV5-1 with TRBJ2-4, with TRBD1 identical over 7 bases. J was trimmed by 4 bases and V by 4 bases; bases with no gene match: 5. The germline gives CDR1 SGHRS, CDR2 YFSETQ. CDR3 length: 14 residues. CDR3 sequence: CASSAGTAKNIQYF. The CDR3 DNA is TGCGCCAGCAGCGCCGGGACAGCTAAAAACATTCAGTACTTC.

The genes are TRBV5-5 and TRBJ2-5; 7 nucleotides agree with TRBD1. This CDR3 is built from 14 residues. The V and J ends lost 2 bases and 4 bases, in that order; junction bases with no gene match: 5. Germline loops: CDR1 SGHKS, CDR2 YYEKEE (reference sequence). The DNA for the CDR3 is TGTGCCAGCAGCTTCGGGACAGAAGGAGAGACCCAGTACTTC. It is translated as CASSFGTEGETQYF.

V usage is TRBV7-2 and J usage is TRBJ2-1; 7 bases match TRBD1. Germline V lookup: CDR1 SGHTA, CDR2 FQGNSA. There are 16 residues in the CDR3. V shed 2 bases, J shed 7 bases, and the junction held 11 bases outside the gene matches. CDR3 DNA sequence: TGTGCCAGCAGCTTAACAGGGGACCCTACACTAAATGAGCAGTTCTTC. Its protein is CASSLTGDPTLNEQFF.